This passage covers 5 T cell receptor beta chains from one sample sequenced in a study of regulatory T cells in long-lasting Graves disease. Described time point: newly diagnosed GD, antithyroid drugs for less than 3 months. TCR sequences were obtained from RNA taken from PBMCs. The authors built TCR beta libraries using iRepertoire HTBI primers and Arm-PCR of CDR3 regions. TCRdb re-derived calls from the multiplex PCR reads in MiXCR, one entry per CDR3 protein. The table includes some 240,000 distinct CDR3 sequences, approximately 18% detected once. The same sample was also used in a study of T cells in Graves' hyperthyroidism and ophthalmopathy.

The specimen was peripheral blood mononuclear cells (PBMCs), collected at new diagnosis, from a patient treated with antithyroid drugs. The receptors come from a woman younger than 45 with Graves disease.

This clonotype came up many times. This chain's CDR3 is CASTLNEKLFF. CDR3 in DNA: TGTGCCAGCACTCTTAATGAAAAACTGTTTTTT. The chain uses TRBV6-1 and TRBJ1-4; D uncertain. Germline CDR1 is MNHNS and CDR2 is SASEGT. V dropped 7 bases and J dropped 4 bases, with 4 bases sitting between them. The length of the CDR3 is 11 residues.

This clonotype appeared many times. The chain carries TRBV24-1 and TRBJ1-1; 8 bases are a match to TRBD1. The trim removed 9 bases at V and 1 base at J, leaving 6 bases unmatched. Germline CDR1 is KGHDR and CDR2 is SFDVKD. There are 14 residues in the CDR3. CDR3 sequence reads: CATGTGDTNTEAFF. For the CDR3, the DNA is TGTGCCACCGGGACAGGAGATACGAACACTGAAGCTTTCTTT.

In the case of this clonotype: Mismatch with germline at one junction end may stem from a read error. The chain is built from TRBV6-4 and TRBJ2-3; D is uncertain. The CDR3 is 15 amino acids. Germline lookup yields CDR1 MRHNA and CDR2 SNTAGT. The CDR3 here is CASSDGELGTDAQYF. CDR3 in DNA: TGTGCCAGCAGTGACGGTGAGCTGGGCACAGATGCGCAGTATTTT.

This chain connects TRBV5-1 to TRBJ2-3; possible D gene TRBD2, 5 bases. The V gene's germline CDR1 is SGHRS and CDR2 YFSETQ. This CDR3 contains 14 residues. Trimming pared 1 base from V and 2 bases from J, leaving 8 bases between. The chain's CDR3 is CASSLSGNTDTQYF. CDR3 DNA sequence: TGCGCCAGCAGCTTGAGCGGAAACACAGATACGCAGTATTTT. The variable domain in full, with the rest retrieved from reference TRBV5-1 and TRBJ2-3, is KAGVTQTPRYLIKTRGQQVTLSCSPISGHRSVSWYQQTPGQGLQFLFEYFSETQRNKGNFPGRFSGRQFSNSRSEMNVSTLELGDSALYLCASSLSGNTDTQYFGPGTRLTVL.

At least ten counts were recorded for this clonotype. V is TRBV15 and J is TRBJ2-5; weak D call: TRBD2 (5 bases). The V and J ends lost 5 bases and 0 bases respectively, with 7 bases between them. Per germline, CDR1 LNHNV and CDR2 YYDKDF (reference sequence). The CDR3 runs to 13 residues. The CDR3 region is CATSPGYQETQYF. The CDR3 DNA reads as TGTGCCACCAGCCCGGGGTACCAAGAGACCCAGTACTTC. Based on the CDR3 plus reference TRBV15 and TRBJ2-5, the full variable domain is DAMVIQNPRYQVTQFGKPVTLSCSQTLNHNVMYWYQQKSSQAPKLLFHYYDKDFNNEADTPDNFQSRRPNTSFCFLDIRSPGLGDTAMYLCATSPGYQETQYFGPGTRLLVL.